The 3 T cell receptor beta chains below come from one sample, sequenced in a study of T cell repertoires in cytomegalovirus infection. TCRdb redid the calling of the reads with MiXCR, one entry per CDR3 protein. Seen here are around 530,000 distinct CDR3 sequences, approximately 17% observed once, and the top ten hold roughly a quarter. Sequenced input: CD8+ T cells from PBMCs. These TCRs come from a human donor in good health (CMV status not recorded). Some clones in this sample may be carry-over from other donors' samples.

There are many counts of this clonotype. V and J are TRBV27 and TRBJ2-5, with D maybe TRBD1 (5 bases). The V end lost 3 bases, the J end lost 1 base, and 12 bases lay between the germline ends. This CDR3 region has 15 residues. Germline CDR1 and CDR2: MNHEY and SMNVEV (reference sequence). The CDR3 region has the DNA TGTGCCAGCAGTTTCAGGGCCCTCTCCCAAGAGACCCAGTACTTC. Residues: CASSFRALSQETQYF.

The V and J genes are TRBV12-3 or TRBV12-4 and TRBJ2-3; 11 bases fit TRBD2. Germline trimming cut 1 base from V and 6 bases from J; bases unmatched to any gene: 6. CDR3 length equals 16 residues. In nucleotides, the CDR3 is TGTGCCAGCAGTTTAGGGACTAGCGGGCCTTGGGATACGCAGTATTTT. Its protein is CASSLGTSGPWDTQYF.

This clonotype was observed a handful of times. This sequence joins TRBV10-3 and TRBJ1-5, with no clear D. The germline gives CDR1 ENHRY, CDR2 SYGVKD. The length of the CDR3 is 14 residues. V gave up 2 bases and J gave up 6 bases, with 11 bases separating them. The CDR3 DNA follows: TGTGCCATCAGTGAGGGGAGGGCGAGTCAGCCCCAGCATTTT. It yields the protein CAISEGRASQPQHF.